The next 2 T cell receptor beta chains were all read from a single sample in a study of blood T cell repertoires in COVID-19. Clones were sequenced by immunoSEQ multiplex PCR, and TCRdb holds only the in-frame ones, with some missing. The table includes a few hundred thousand clones, around 80% detected once. Material: PBMCs or T cells enriched from blood (not recorded which). These receptors came from a woman aged 40 to 50 with acute COVID-19.

This rearrangement joins TRBV29-1 to TRBJ1-1; 7 nucleotides match TRBD1. This CDR3 comprises 15 residues. V lost 7 bases, J lost 1 base, and 12 bases stayed unmatched. The germline gives CDR1 SQVTM, CDR2 ANQGSEA. In nucleotides, the CDR3 is TGCAGCGCTCTCAGGGGGAATGGGCCGAACACTGAAGCTTTCTTT. As protein: CSALRGNGPNTEAFF.

This clone is a singleton in its sample. The V call is TRBV28, the J call TRBJ2-7; TRBD1 might be the D (6 bases). Germline loops: CDR1 MDHEN, CDR2 SYDVKM. Trimming took 4 bases from V and 0 from J, leaving 13 bases between them. The CDR3 extends over 15 amino acids. CDR3 coding DNA: TGTGCCAGCAGTTGGATACAGGGAAACTCCTACGAGCAGTACTTC. This gives the protein CASSWIQGNSYEQYF.